The subject of this entry is one T cell receptor beta chain. This sample is drawn from a study of blood T cell repertoires in COVID-19. Study-level background: The cDNA or gDNA used as material had been derived from T cells, B-cell-depleted T cells, or PBMCs.

In the study's own analysis: Estimated nucleated cell counts came from reference gene primer amplification. Clones were read by immunoSEQ multiplex PCR, and TCRdb kept only the in-frame ones, dropping some. That table is the source of V, J and clone size, and D and trimming were worked out from the DNA. The table records more than 300,000 clones, approximately 90% of them present only once. Germline V gene lookup returns CDR1 KGHSH and CDR2 LQKENI. Losses at the gene ends were 6 bases for V and 0 bases for J; bases not matched to a gene: 5. The CDR3 length is 15 residues. This TCR was sampled from a man aged 25-45 years who had recovered from COVID-19. The V call is TRBV18, the J call TRBJ1-3; TRBD1 matches 7 bases. Source material: PBMCs or T cells enriched from blood (not recorded which). CDR3 sequence reads: CASSTGQTSGNTIYF. DNA for the CDR3: TGTGCCAGCTCCACGGGACAGACCTCTGGAAACACCATATATTTT.